The rows below give T cell receptor beta chains drawn from one sample of a study of a mutant IDH1 vaccine in newly diagnosed glioma. This table comes from immunoSEQ multiplex PCR, and its TCRdb copy is limited to in-frame clones, with some not included. The data hold tens of thousands of clones, with 80% to 90% observed a single time. The source was PBMCs, collected from a glioma patient treated with radiotherapy, temozolomide or both. The receptors originated from a man between 18 and 29 years old with glioma. CDR3s include the opening cysteine and the closing phenylalanine or tryptophan. Fields, in order: D gene, J gene, V gene, CDR3 protein, CDR3 DNA. D genes are given only for firm matches.

- TRBJ2-6 TRBV7-3 CASSLGPGFGANVLTF TGTGCCAGCAGCTTAGGACCAGGGTTTGGGGCCAACGTCCTGACTTTC
TRBD1 TRBJ1-1 TRBV4-3 CASSQVGGQGRPEAFF TGCGCCAGCAGCCAAGTCGGGGGACAGGGCCGACCTGAAGCTTTCTTT
TRBD1 TRBJ1-1 TRBV4-3 CASSQDDRGSTEAFF TGCGCCAGCAGCCAAGATGACAGGGGCAGCACTGAAGCTTTCTTT
- TRBJ1-5 TRBV4-1 CASSRDGGYSNQPQHF TGCGCCAGCAGCCGGGATGGAGGGTATAGCAATCAGCCCCAGCATTTT
- TRBJ1-1 TRBV7-9 CAVLPPAFLGTFF TGTGCCGTCCTACCGCCGGCGTTCCTCGGGACTTTCTTT
TRBD1 TRBJ1-2 TRBV4-3 CASSRGQGNYGYTF TGCGCCAGCAGCCGAGGACAGGGGAACTATGGCTACACCTTC
- TRBJ1-1 TRBV15 CATSRGGGELVRTEAFF TGTGCCACCAGCAGAGGGGGAGGGGAACTGGTGAGGACTGAAGCTTTCTTT
TRBD1 TRBJ1-1 TRBV11-2 CASSSTWTGYAFF TGTGCCAGCAGCTCAACATGGACAGGGTACGCTTTCTTT
TRBD1 TRBJ2-7 TRBV11-1 CASSRPDRVEQYF TGTGCCAGCAGCCGCCCTGACAGGGTCGAGCAGTACTTC
TRBD2 TRBJ2-1 TRBV5-6 CASSNLWTSDHYNEQFF TGTGCCAGCAGCAACCTATGGACTAGCGATCACTACAATGAGCAGTTCTTC